This T cell receptor beta chain was captured in a study of T and B cells in COVID-19 patients. The wider study: COVID-19 patients gave peripheral blood either during active infection or after recovery.

Blood genomic DNA input for TRB amplification was about 250-550 ng. The germline V gene encodes CDR1 MNHEY and CDR2 SMNVEV (reference sequence). The CDR3 is 14 residues long. The V gene lost 0 bases and the J gene lost 5 bases, with 7 bases spanning the gap. TRB rearrangements were amplified by multiplex PCR with BIOMED2 TRB-A/B primers. TCRdb reanalysed the multiplex PCR reads using MiXCR and keeps one entry per CDR3 protein. The profile shows about 14,000 distinct CDR3 sequences, 25% to 30% of them singletons. Sequencing was carried out using blood. The sequence came from a human donor who had recovered from COVID-19. The rearrangement joins TRBV27 to TRBJ2-2; D not certain. CDR3 DNA sequence: TGTGCCAGCAGTTTATCTGCCGGGACCGGGGAGCTGTTTTTT. This encodes CASSLSAGTGELFF.